One T cell receptor beta chain is described in this entry. TCRdb's table, derived via immunoSEQ multiplex PCR, lists solely in-frame clones and lacks some. The table records around 70,000 clones, 70% to 90% of them present only once. CDR3 length: 15 residues. The trim removed 1 base at V and 5 bases at J, leaving 6 bases unmatched. Germline CDR1 MGHDK, CDR2 SYGVNS. The data are from a study of blood T cell repertoires in COVID-19. Study-level information: The study drew acute and convalescent COVID-19 samples from the United States, Italy and Spain.

What was sequenced was peripheral blood. This TCR came from a man in his forties or fifties with acute or convalescent COVID-19. The chain recombines TRBV25-1 with TRBJ2-5; 8 nucleotides match TRBD2. This CDR3 reads CASSEWTSQLETQYF. As DNA, the CDR3 is TGTGCCAGCAGTGAATGGACTAGCCAGTTGGAGACCCAGTACTTC.